Listed below are T cell receptor beta chains from one sample, sequenced in a study of neurological immune-mediated disorders. TCRdb reanalysed the 5' RACE reads using MiXCR and keeps one entry per CDR3 protein. The sample has 30,000 to 40,000 distinct CDR3 sequences, 3% to 4% seen once. Material: PBMCs. Every receptor here comes from a young man with multiple sclerosis. CDR3s include the opening cysteine and the closing phenylalanine or tryptophan.

>TRBV5-1|TRBJ1-1
CASSLETGHATEAFF
>TRBV5-1|TRBJ2-3
CASSLDLAGAFSTDTQYF
>TRBV9|TRBJ2-1
CASSVDGTGYNEQFF
>TRBV5-1|TRBJ1-1
CASSLRQNTEAFF
>TRBV10-3|TRBJ1-1
CAISEGALNTEAFF
>TRBV7-9|TRBJ1-1
CASSVDGVQAFF
>TRBV20-1|TRBJ2-3
CSARDTLAGVEDTQYF
>TRBV7-2|TRBJ1-3
CASSLGMARSTIYF
>TRBV5-1|TRBJ2-7
CASSSDRGSTYEQYF
>TRBV20-1|TRBJ1-1
CSARDQGQRTEAFF
>TRBV27|TRBJ2-5
CASSLQVSGKETQYF
>TRBV20-1|TRBJ1-1
CSARVPGQLNTEAFF
>TRBV29-1|TRBJ1-2
CSVEDGYGYTF
>TRBV24-1|TRBJ1-1
CATSDTGPEAFF
>TRBV6-1|TRBJ1-5
CASSPGQGKPQHF
>TRBV3-1|TRBJ2-2
CASSQPLLAGEAGELFF
>TRBV3-1|TRBJ1-5
CASSQAPTGFAGNQPQHF
>TRBV7-3|TRBJ1-1
CASSLQSGPNTEAFF
>TRBV20-1|TRBJ1-2
CSALPDSKGYGYTF
>TRBV20-1|TRBJ2-2
CSAQQGPGAGELFF
>TRBV20-1|TRBJ2-7
CSARGSRDRELGSYEQYF
>TRBV29-1|TRBJ1-5
CSVGTGNQPQHF
>TRBV5-5|TRBJ2-2
CASRPGQGTGELFF
>TRBV3-1|TRBJ2-7
CASHRGGSYEQYF
>TRBV9|TRBJ1-2
CASSVTQEKTYGYTF
>TRBV20-1|TRBJ1-5
CSARDGWGADQPQHF
>TRBV7-8|TRBJ2-3
CASSLDIGGTQYF
>TRBV9|TRBJ1-2
CASSVSGTGGINYGYTF
>TRBV5-6|TRBJ2-5
CASSSGGARETQYF
>TRBV29-1|TRBJ1-1
CSVEEGATEAFF
>TRBV2|TRBJ1-1
CASSHPSGWNTEAFF
>TRBV5-1|TRBJ2-3
CASSRGISTDTQYF
>TRBV5-1|TRBJ2-1
CASSLWSSYNEQFF
>TRBV7-8|TRBJ2-3
CASSLTGSTDTQYF
>TRBV5-1|TRBJ2-1
CASSAGQGNWGEQFF
>TRBV7-9|TRBJ2-7
CASRRQLLRDEQYF
>TRBV5-1|TRBJ1-2
CASSSTGMGFFYGYTF
>TRBV10-3|TRBJ2-3
CANRPHSTDTQYF
>TRBV19|TRBJ1-1
CASSRTLNTEAFF
>TRBV5-5|TRBJ2-3
CASSLGVRTGSRWTQYF
>TRBV5-1|TRBJ2-1
CASASANEQFF
>TRBV27|TRBJ1-2
CASSFRQGNGYTF
>TRBV20-1|TRBJ1-1
CSASVPTGNTEAFF
>TRBV20-1|TRBJ2-5
CSAPVETQYF
>TRBV20-1|TRBJ1-2
CSAAAGYDGYTF
>TRBV4-1|TRBJ1-4
CASSQANGGTNEKLFF
>TRBV7-9|TRBJ2-7
CASSVGSYEQYF